Reported below is one T cell receptor (beta chain). This clone appeared many times. What antigen it recognizes has not been identified. Per-base quality was not reported, and no clone a single base away is much larger than it. The same CDR3 is also encoded by other DNA sequences in this sample. Library creation used PCR. Sequencing used an Illumina HiSeq 4000. High-throughput sequencing was used to profile the TCR beta-chain CDR3 region of each patient. The paper's processing steps were these. A classifier to discriminate distant-metastatic papillary thyroid cancer patients was built from CDR3 differences across clinicopathological groups. The Shannon index was used to measure repertoire diversity, and the Morisita-Horn index was used to measure how similar tumor and blood repertoires were. In-frame beta chains were kept once TCRdb had trimmed the public reads at Q25 with fastp and called clones with MiXCR. None of the V and J calls come from the authors' own analysis; TCRdb made them. The sample includes about 93,000 clones, with approximately 11% observed a single time. 10% to 12% of the sample is held by the ten biggest clonotypes.

No treatment had been received by any patient before thyroid surgery. The study retrospectively analysed patient clinical samples collected from about 2012 to 2019 using T-cell receptor beta sequencing. The data derive from a study of metastatic and nonmetastatic thyroid tumors (dated by TCRdb to between 2020 and 2021). About the investigation overall: For patients with malignant and with benign thyroid disease, the researchers compared repertoires between peripheral blood samples and tumor or nodule tissue samples. What the study reported, not specific to this receptor: In both blood and tumor samples, malignant tumors were reported to have significantly higher TCR beta diversity than benign nodules.

The CDR3 starts with the cysteine, ends with the phenylalanine, and has 14 residues. The only DNA kept is the CDR3, 42 bases in frame from the first base. Between the V and J ends, shortened by 4 bases and 1 base respectively, the junction contains 8 bases. According to the germline V gene, CDR1 reads SGHDN and CDR2 reads FVKESK. The sequence was obtained from a female donor with papillary thyroid cancer or a benign thyroid nodule (not recorded which). Some clones in this sample may be carry-over from other donors' samples. The chain uses TRBV14 and TRBJ2-1, with the D segment identity uncertain. Sequenced input: blood. The CDR3 reads CASSPADSYNEQFF. The sequenced DNA is TGTGCCAGCAGCCCGGCGGATTCCTACAATGAGCAGTTCTTC.